The rows below give T cell receptor beta chains drawn from one sample of a study of regulatory T cells in long-lasting Graves disease. TCRdb redid the calling of the multiplex PCR reads with MiXCR, one entry per CDR3 protein. The repertoire holds around 460,000 distinct CDR3 sequences, less than 25% seen once, with around 13% in the top ten. The sequencing used peripheral blood mononuclear cells (PBMCs), collected when the disease was refractory, from a patient treated with antithyroid drugs. These receptors all stem from a female donor with Graves disease. Both conserved end residues are part of each CDR3. The D gene is left open where the match is weak. Rows may omit the clone size; those that give it use once, few, many or a size class.

>.|TRBJ2-3|14|TRBD1|TRBV19
TGTGCCAGTAGTACAACCGGGACAGGGGATACGCAGTATTTT
CASSTTGTGDTQYF
>many|TRBJ1-2|14|TRBD1|TRBV5-1
TGCGCCAGCAGCAAAGAACAGGGGGACTATGGCTACACCTTC
CASSKEQGDYGYTF
>few|TRBJ2-6|16|.|TRBV3-1
TGTGCCAGCACCCCTCCGGGGGTCGCTGGGGCCAACGTCCTGACTTTC
CASTPPGVAGANVLTF
>many|TRBJ1-1|14|.|TRBV9
TGTGCCAGCAGCGTAGTCTCGGGCAACACTGAAGCTTTCTTT
CASSVVSGNTEAFF
>once|TRBJ2-1|14|TRBD2|TRBV29-1
TGCAGCGTAGCGGGACTAGCAAAAGCCAATGAGCAGTTCTTC
CSVAGLAKANEQFF
>.|TRBJ2-7|15|.|TRBV13
TGTTCCAGCAGCTTCCCCATGGGGCCCGCTGGGGAGCAGTACTTC
CSSSFPMGPAGEQYF
>many|TRBJ2-7|11|.|TRBV20-1
TGCAGTGCTAACAGGCCCTACGAGCAGTACTTC
CSANRPYEQYF
>.|TRBJ2-7|13|.|TRBV9
TGTGCCAGCAGCGTATTACCCTCCTACGAGCAGTACTTC
CASSVLPSYEQYF
>many|TRBJ2-7|12|.|TRBV20-1
TGCAGTGCTAGGGGTCCAGGGTACGAGCAGTACTTC
CSARGPGYEQYF
>.|TRBJ2-2|15|.|TRBV4-3
TGCGCCAGCAGCCAAGGAAAGGGGATCACCGGGGAGCTGTTTTTT
CASSQGKGITGELFF
>.|TRBJ1-1|15|.|TRBV18
TGTGCCAGCTCACCAACTGGGACCGAGGACACTGAAGCTTTCTTT
CASSPTGTEDTEAFF
>.|TRBJ1-6|15|.|TRBV20-1
TGCAGTGCTAGTTGGGGGCACTCCTATAATTCACCCCTCCACTTT
CSASWGHSYNSPLHF
>many|TRBJ1-1|14|.|TRBV7-6
TGTGCCAGCAGCTCTATACAGGGGAACACTGAAGCTTTCTTT
CASSSIQGNTEAFF
>few|TRBJ1-3|14|.|TRBV7-6
TGTGCCAGCAGCTTACAAATCTCTGGAAACACCATATATTTT
CASSLQISGNTIYF